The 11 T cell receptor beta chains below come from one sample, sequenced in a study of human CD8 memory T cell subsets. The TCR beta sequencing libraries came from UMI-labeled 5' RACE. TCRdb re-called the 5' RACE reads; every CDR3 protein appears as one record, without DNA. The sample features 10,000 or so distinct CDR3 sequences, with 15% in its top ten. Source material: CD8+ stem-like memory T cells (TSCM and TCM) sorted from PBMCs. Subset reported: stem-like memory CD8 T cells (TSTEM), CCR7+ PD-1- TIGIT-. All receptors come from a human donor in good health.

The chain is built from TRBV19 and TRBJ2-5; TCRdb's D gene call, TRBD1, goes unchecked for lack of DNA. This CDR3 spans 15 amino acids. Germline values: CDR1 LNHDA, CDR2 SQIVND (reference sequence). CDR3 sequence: CASSSRDRVRETQYF.

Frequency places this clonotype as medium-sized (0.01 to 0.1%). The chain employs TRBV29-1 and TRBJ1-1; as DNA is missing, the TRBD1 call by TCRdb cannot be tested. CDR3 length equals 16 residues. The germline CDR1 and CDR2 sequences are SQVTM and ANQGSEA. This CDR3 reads CSVEDPGGTGRTEAFF.

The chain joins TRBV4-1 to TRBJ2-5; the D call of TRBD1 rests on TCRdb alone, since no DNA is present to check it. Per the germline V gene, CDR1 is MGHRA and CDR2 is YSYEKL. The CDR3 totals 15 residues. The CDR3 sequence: CASSWSEGAGETQYF.

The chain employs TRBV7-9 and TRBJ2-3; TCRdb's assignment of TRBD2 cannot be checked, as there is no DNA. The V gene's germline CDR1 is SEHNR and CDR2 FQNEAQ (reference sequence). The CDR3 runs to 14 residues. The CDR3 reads CASSLTRAGDAQYF.

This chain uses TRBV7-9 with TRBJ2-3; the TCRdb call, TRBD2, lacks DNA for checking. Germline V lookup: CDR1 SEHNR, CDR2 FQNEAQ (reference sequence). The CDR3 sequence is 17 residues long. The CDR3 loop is CASSLTLSGREADTQYF.

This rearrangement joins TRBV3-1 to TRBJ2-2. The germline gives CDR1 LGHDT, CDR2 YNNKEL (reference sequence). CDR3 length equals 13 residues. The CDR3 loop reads CASSQENTGELFF.

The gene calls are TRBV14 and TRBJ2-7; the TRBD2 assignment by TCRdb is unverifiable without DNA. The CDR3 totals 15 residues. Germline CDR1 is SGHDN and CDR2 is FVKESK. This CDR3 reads CASSPTSGISYEQYF.

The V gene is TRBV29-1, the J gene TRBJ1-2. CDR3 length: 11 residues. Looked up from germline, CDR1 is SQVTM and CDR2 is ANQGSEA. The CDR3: CSVEFGSGYTF.

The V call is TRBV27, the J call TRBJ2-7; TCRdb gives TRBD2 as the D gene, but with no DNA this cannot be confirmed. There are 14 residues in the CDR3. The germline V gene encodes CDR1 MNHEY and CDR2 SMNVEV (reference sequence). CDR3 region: CASSRTSATYEQYF.

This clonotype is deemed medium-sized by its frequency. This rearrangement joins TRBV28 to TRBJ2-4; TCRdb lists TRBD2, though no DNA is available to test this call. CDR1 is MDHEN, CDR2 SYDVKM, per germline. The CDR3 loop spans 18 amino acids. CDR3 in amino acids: CASSLSVATSGPKNIQYF.

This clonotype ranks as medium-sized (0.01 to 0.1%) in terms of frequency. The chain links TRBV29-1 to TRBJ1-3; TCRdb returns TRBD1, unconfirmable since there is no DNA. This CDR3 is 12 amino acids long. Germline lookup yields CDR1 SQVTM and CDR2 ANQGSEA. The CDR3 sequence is CSVSGLGNTIYF.